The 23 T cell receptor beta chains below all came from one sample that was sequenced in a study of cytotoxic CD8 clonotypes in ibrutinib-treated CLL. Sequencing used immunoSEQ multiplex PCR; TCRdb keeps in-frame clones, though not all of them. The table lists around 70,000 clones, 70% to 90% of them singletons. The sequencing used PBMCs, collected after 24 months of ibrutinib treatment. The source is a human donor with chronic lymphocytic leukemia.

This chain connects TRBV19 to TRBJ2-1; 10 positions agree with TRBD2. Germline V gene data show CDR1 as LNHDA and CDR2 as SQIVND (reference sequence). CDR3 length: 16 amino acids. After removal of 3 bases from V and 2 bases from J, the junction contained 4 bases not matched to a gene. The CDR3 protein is CASSIRLAGAYNEQFF. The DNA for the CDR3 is TGTGCCAGTAGTATTAGGCTAGCGGGGGCCTACAATGAGCAGTTCTTC.

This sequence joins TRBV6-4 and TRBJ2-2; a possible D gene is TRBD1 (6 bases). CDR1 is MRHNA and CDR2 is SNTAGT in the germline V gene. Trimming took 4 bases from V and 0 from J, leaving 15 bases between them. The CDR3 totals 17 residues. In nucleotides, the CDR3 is TGTGCCAGCAGTGCCGCCGCAGGGGCCACGAACACCGGGGAGCTGTTTTTT. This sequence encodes CASSAAAGATNTGELFF.

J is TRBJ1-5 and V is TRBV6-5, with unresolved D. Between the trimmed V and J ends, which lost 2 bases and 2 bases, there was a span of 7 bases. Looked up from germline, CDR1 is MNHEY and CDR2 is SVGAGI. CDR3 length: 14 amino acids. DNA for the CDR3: TGTGCCAGCAGTTACCTCGAGGGCAATCAGCCCCAGCATTTT. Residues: CASSYLEGNQPQHF.

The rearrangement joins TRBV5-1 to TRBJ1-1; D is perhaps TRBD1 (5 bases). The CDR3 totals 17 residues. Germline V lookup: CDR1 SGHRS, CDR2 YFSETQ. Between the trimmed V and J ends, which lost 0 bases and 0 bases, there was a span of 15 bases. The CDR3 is CASSLGRGLDLNTEAFF. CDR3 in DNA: TGCGCCAGCAGCTTGGGCCGGGGCCTGGATCTGAACACTGAAGCTTTCTTT.

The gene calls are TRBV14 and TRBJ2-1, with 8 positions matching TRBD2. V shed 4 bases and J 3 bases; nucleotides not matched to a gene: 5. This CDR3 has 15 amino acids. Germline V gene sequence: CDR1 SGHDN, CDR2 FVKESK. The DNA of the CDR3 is TGTGCCAGCAGCCCCATAGCGGGGATCTACAATGAGCAGTTCTTC. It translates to CASSPIAGIYNEQFF.

The CDR3 reads CAISEEARAAGELFF. The CDR3, as DNA: TGTGCCATCAGTGAGGAGGCTAGAGCGGCCGGGGAGCTGTTTTTT. The chain carries TRBV10-3 and TRBJ2-2; D might be TRBD2 (5 bases). V gave up 2 bases and J gave up 6 bases, with 13 bases separating them. The CDR3 is 15 residues long. CDR1 is ENHRY and CDR2 is SYGVKD in the germline V gene.

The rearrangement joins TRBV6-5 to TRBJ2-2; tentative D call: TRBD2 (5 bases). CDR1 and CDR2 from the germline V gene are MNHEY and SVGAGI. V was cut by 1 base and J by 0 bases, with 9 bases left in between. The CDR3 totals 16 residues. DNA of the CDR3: TGTGCCAGCAGTTACTGGGCTAGCCCGAACACCGGGGAGCTGTTTTTT. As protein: CASSYWASPNTGELFF.

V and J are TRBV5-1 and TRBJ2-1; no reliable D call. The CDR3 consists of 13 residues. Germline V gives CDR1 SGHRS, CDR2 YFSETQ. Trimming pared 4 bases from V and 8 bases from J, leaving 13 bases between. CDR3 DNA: TGCGCCAGCAGCGGAGATACTTACCATGAGCAGTTCTTC. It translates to CASSGDTYHEQFF.

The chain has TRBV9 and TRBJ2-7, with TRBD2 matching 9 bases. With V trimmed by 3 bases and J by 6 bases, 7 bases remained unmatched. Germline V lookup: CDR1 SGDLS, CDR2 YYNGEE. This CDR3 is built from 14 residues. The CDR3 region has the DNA TGTGCCAGCAGCGGAGCGGGGGGTTCTCTCGAGCAGTACTTC. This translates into CASSGAGGSLEQYF.

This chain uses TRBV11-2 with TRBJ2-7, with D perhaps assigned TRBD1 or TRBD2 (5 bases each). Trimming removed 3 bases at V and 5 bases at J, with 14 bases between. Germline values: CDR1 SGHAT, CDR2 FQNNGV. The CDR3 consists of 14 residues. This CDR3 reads CASSLSGSNDEQYF. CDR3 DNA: TGTGCCAGCAGCTTGTCAGGGAGTAACGACGAGCAGTACTTC.

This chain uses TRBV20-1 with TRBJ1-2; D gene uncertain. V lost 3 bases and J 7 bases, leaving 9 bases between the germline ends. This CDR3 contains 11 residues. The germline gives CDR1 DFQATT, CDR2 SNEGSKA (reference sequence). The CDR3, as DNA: TGCAGTGCTAGGCCCACGTCTGGCTACACCTTC. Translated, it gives CSARPTSGYTF.

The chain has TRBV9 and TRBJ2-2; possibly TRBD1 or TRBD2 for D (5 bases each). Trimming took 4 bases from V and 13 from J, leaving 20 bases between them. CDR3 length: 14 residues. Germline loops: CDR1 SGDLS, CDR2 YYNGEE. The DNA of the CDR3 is TGTGCCAGCAGCCCCCCCTCCGGGACCCCATCGCTGTTTTTT. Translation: CASSPPSGTPSLFF.

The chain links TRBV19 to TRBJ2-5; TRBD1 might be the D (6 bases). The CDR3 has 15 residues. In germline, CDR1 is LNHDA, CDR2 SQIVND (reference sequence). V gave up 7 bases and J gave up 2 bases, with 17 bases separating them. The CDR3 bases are TGTGCCAGTACCTATAGTTGGGACACGCAAGAGACCCAGTACTTC. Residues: CASTYSWDTQETQYF.

CDR3 in amino acids: CASTLAGKLNTGELFF. CDR3 in DNA: TGTGCCAGCACCCTAGCGGGGAAATTAAACACCGGGGAGCTGTTTTTT. This sequence joins TRBV27 and TRBJ2-2; 9 nucleotides align to TRBD2. The CDR3 length is 16 residues. Germline V CDR1 and CDR2: MNHEY, SMNVEV (reference sequence). The V and J ends lost 7 bases and 2 bases, in that order; junction bases with no gene match: 8.

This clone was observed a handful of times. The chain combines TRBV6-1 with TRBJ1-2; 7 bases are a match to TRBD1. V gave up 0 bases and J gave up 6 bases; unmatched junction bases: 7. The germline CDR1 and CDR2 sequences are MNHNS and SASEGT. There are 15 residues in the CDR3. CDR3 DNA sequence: TGTGCCAGCAGTGAAGCCAGTAGGGGGCTGGATGGCTACACCTTC. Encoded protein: CASSEASRGLDGYTF.

The CDR3 DNA reads as TGTGCCAGCAGACGACTAGCGAGAACCTCAGAGACCCAGTACTTC. This translates into CASRRLARTSETQYF. This chain joins TRBV2 and TRBJ2-5; 8 positions match TRBD2. Losses at the gene ends were 6 bases for V and 4 bases for J; bases not matched to a gene: 10. Germline V gene data show CDR1 as SNHLY and CDR2 as FYNNEI. The CDR3 length is 15 residues.

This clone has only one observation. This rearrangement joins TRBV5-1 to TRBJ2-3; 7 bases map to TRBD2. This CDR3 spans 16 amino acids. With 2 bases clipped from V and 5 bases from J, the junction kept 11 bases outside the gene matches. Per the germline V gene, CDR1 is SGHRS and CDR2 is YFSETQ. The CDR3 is CASSLVTGGVGDTQYF. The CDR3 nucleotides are TGCGCCAGCAGCTTAGTCACGGGGGGAGTGGGAGATACGCAGTATTTT. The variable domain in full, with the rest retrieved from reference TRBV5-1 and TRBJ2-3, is KAGVTQTPRYLIKTRGQQVTLSCSPISGHRSVSWYQQTPGQGLQFLFEYFSETQRNKGNFPGRFSGRQFSNSRSEMNVSTLELGDSALYLCASSLVTGGVGDTQYFGPGTRLTVL.

The CDR3 region has the DNA TGCGCCAGCCGCTCGGGGACTAGCTCCTACGAGCAGTACTTC. This codes for CASRSGTSSYEQYF. This rearrangement joins TRBV5-1 to TRBJ2-7, with 8 bases matching TRBD2. Germline loops: CDR1 SGHRS, CDR2 YFSETQ. The J segment lost 0 bases and the V segment lost 7 bases, leaving 6 bases of the junction unmatched. This CDR3 spans 14 amino acids.

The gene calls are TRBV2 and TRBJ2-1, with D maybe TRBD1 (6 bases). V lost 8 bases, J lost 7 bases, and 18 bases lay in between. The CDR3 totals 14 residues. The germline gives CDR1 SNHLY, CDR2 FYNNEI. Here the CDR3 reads CASVTRDTLNEQFF. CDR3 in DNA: TGTGCCAGCGTAACTCGGGACACCCTGAATGAGCAGTTCTTC.

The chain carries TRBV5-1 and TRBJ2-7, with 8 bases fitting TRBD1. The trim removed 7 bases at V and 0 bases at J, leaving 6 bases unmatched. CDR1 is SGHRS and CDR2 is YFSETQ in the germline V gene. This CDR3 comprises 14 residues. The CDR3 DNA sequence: TGCGCCAGCGCGACAGGGGCCGCCTCCTACGAGCAGTACTTC. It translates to CASATGAASYEQYF.

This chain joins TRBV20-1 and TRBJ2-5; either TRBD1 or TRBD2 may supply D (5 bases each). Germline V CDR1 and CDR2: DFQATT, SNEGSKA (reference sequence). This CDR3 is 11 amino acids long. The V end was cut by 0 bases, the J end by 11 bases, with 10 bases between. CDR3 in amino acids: CSARDRGSQYF. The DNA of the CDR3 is TGCAGTGCTAGAGATCGGGGCTCTCAGTACTTC.

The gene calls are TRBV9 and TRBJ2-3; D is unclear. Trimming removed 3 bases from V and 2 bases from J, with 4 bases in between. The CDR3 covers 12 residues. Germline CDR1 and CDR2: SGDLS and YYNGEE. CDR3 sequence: CASSGYTDTQYF. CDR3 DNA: TGTGCCAGCAGCGGCTACACAGATACGCAGTATTTT.

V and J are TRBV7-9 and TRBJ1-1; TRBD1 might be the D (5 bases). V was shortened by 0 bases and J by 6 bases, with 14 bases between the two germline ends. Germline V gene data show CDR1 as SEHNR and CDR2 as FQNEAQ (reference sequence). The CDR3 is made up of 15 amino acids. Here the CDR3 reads CASSLAGSGWAEAFF. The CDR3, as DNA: TGTGCCAGCAGCTTAGCTGGGTCAGGGTGGGCTGAAGCTTTCTTT.